The next 23 T cell receptor beta chains were all read from a single sample in a study of blood T cell repertoires in COVID-19 (TCRdb year 2020). Libraries were constructed by the immunoSEQ multiplex PCR assay. The table was pulled from immuneACCESS by TCRdb, which kept in-frame rearrangements only. Such tables lose some clones; where checked, under half of the loss comes from unresolved V genes, and the rest has no known cause. This sample is represented by tens of thousands of clones; approximately 88% of them were singletons. Around 3.4% of the sample is held by the ten biggest clonotypes. Sequenced: peripheral blood. All receptors derive from a woman aged 70-85 years with acute or convalescent COVID-19.

The chain is built from TRBV6-5 and TRBJ2-5, with 7 bases identical to TRBD1. The germline V gene has CDR1 MNHEY and CDR2 SVGAGI. Germline trimming cut 6 bases from V and 1 base from J; bases unmatched to any gene: 5. The CDR3 runs 14 residues. This chain's CDR3 is CASRPGTAQETQYF. CDR3 sequence (DNA): TGTGCCAGCAGGCCAGGGACAGCCCAAGAGACCCAGTACTTC.

The CDR3 loop is CASSENRGSNQPQHF. DNA for the CDR3: TGTGCCAGCAGTGAAAACAGGGGAAGCAATCAGCCCCAGCATTTT. This chain joins TRBV6-1 and TRBJ1-5; 7 bases line up with TRBD1. CDR1 and CDR2 from the germline V gene are MNHNS and SASEGT. V lost 2 bases and J lost 1; bases outside the gene matches: 2. The CDR3 extends over 15 amino acids.

This chain connects TRBV20-1 to TRBJ1-2; D not certain. The germline V gene encodes CDR1 DFQATT and CDR2 SNEGSKA (reference sequence). The CDR3 runs to 11 residues. V was trimmed by 4 bases and J by 3 bases, leaving 6 bases between them. The CDR3 region is CSATLHYGYTF. The DNA of the CDR3 is TGCAGTGCTACCCTACACTATGGCTACACCTTC.

The chain employs TRBV6-5 and TRBJ2-1; 10 bases fit TRBD1. Germline lookup yields CDR1 MNHEY and CDR2 SVGAGI. There are 15 residues in the CDR3. V trimming: 6 bases; J trimming: 7 bases; junction bases outside the gene matches: 9. The CDR3, as DNA: TGTGCCAGCAGAACCCGGGACAGGGGCTATAATGAGCAGTTCTTC. Its protein is CASRTRDRGYNEQFF.

The CDR3 DNA follows: TGTGCCAGCAGTTACACTAGCGGGATGGGCCACAATGAGCAGTTCTTC. Its translation: CASSYTSGMGHNEQFF. V gene TRBV6-5 combines with J gene TRBJ2-1; 10 bases line up with TRBD2. V trimming: 2 bases; J trimming: 5 bases; junction bases outside the gene matches: 6. The CDR3 is 16 amino acids. CDR1 and CDR2 (germline): MNHEY, SVGAGI.

This sequence joins TRBV28 and TRBJ2-1; D perhaps matches TRBD2 (6 bases). V dropped 10 bases and J dropped 6 bases, with 10 bases sitting between them. The CDR3 sequence is 11 residues long. In germline, CDR1 is MDHEN, CDR2 SYDVKM. CDR3 amino acids: CATMGGNEQFF. DNA of the CDR3: TGTGCCACCATGGGGGGCAATGAGCAGTTCTTC.

The chain uses TRBV12-1 and TRBJ2-7; the D call in the table, TRBD2, was not verified against the DNA. TRBV12-1 is reported as a pseudogene. The CDR3 is made up of 17 amino acids. The CDR3 reads CASSHSASSGEPYEQYF. The CDR3 nucleotides are TGTGCCAGCAGCCATTCCGCATCTAGCGGCGAGCCCTACGAGCAGTACTTC.

The genes are TRBV6-1 and TRBJ1-6, with a possible D match to TRBD1 (6 bases). This CDR3 has 17 amino acids. Germline CDR1 is MNHNS and CDR2 is SASEGT. Trimming removed 2 bases from V and 2 bases from J, with 13 bases in between. CDR3 DNA sequence: TGTGCCAGCAGTGAAATCGGGGGGGCGACCTATAATTCACCCCTCCACTTT. Translating gives CASSEIGGATYNSPLHF.

This chain links TRBV13 with TRBJ2-1; TRBD1 might be the D (7 bases). The V end lost 5 bases, the J end lost 3 bases, and 26 bases lay between the germline ends. The CDR3 is 19 residues long. Germline lookup yields CDR1 PRHDT and CDR2 FYEKMQ (reference sequence). The CDR3, as DNA: TGTGCCAGCAGCACCACGCCAGGGACAGTGAGGGGGGACTACAATGAGCAGTTCTTC. Translating it yields CASSTTPGTVRGDYNEQFF.

The CDR3 region has the DNA TGTGCCAGCAGTTACCGAACCGGGACAGCTTACTATGGCTACACCTTC. This translates into CASSYRTGTAYYGYTF. The chain recombines TRBV6-5 with TRBJ1-2; 7 bases line up with TRBD1. The V segment lost 2 bases and the J segment 3 bases; nucleotides outside the gene matches: 9. Germline CDR1 is MNHEY and CDR2 is SVGAGI. This CDR3 has 16 amino acids.

The chain has TRBV19 and TRBJ1-1; 7 nucleotides line up with TRBD1. Germline V gene lookup returns CDR1 LNHDA and CDR2 SQIVND (reference sequence). The length of the CDR3 is 13 residues. J gave up 4 bases and V 9 bases, and 8 bases lay outside the gene matches. The CDR3 DNA reads TGTGCCAGCCTATCCACAGGGGCCACTGAAGCTTTCTTT. Protein sequence: CASLSTGATEAFF.

This clone was observed a handful of times. The V call is TRBV7-6, the J call TRBJ2-2; TRBD2 matches 11 bases. Germline lookup yields CDR1 SGHVS and CDR2 FNYEAQ. The CDR3 totals 16 residues. V lost 5 bases and J lost 4; bases outside the gene matches: 6. CDR3 sequence reads: CASSLRLAGPTGELFF. The CDR3 region has the DNA TGTGCCAGCAGCCTTCGACTAGCGGGGCCCACCGGGGAGCTGTTTTTT. Full variable domain (missing parts from reference TRBV7-6 and TRBJ2-2): GAGVSQSPRYKVTKRGQDVALRCDPISGHVSLYWYRQALGQGPEFLTYFNYEAQQDKSGLPNDRFSAERPEGSISTLTIQRTEQRDSAMYRCASSLRLAGPTGELFFGEGSRLTVL.

This sequence joins TRBV6-5 and TRBJ1-2; D remains unclear. Trimming left V 6 bases short and J 8 bases short, with 16 bases between. CDR3 length: 13 residues. Germline assignment: CDR1 MNHEY and CDR2 SVGAGI. CDR3 bases: TGTGCCAGCAGGCCACCGGGATTAAAGGGCTACACCTTC. This translates into CASRPPGLKGYTF.

The chain is built from TRBV5-1 and TRBJ2-1, with TRBD1 as a possible D gene (5 bases). CDR1 SGHRS and CDR2 YFSETQ come from the germline V gene. This CDR3 has 14 residues. V lost 0 bases and J 8 bases, leaving 12 bases between the germline ends. CDR3 in amino acids: CASSLEQGGDEQFF. The CDR3 coding sequence is TGCGCCAGCAGCTTGGAGCAGGGTGGGGATGAGCAGTTCTTC.

The chain employs TRBV11-2 and TRBJ2-2, with 9 bases lining up with TRBD1. The CDR3 is made up of 16 amino acids. CDR1 is SGHAT and CDR2 is FQNNGV in the germline V gene. V lost 4 bases, J lost 5 bases, and 8 bases stayed unmatched. The chain's CDR3 is CASSWPSGTGTGELFF. The DNA of the CDR3 is TGTGCCAGCAGCTGGCCGTCGGGGACAGGGACCGGGGAGCTGTTTTTT.

CDR3 nucleotide sequence: TGTGCCAGCAGCCGATCGGAGGCTGAAGCTTTCTTT. This gives the protein CASSRSEAEAFF. The rearrangement joins TRBV7-9 to TRBJ1-1; the D is unclear. Between the trimmed V and J ends, which lost 5 bases and 6 bases, there was a span of 10 bases. The CDR3 spans 12 residues. Germline V gene sequence: CDR1 SEHNR, CDR2 FQNEAQ (reference sequence).

V gene TRBV3-1 (or the pseudogene TRBV3-2) combines with J gene TRBJ2-3; D not certain. Germline V lookup: CDR1 LGHDT, CDR2 YNNKEL (reference sequence). The V and J ends lost 0 bases and 2 bases respectively, with 9 bases between them. The CDR3 totals 15 residues. The CDR3: CASSQDNSYTDTQYF. CDR3 bases: TGTGCCAGCAGCCAAGATAACAGCTACACAGATACGCAGTATTTT.

V and J are TRBV5-5 and TRBJ1-6; TRBD1 aligns across 10 bases. There are 16 residues in the CDR3. The germline CDR1 and CDR2 sequences are SGHKS and YYEKEE (reference sequence). V was pared by 4 bases and J by 5 bases, with 6 bases of the junction left unmatched. In DNA, the CDR3 is TGTGCCAGCAGCCCTTCGGGACAGGGGAATAATTCACCCCTCCACTTT. It translates to CASSPSGQGNNSPLHF.

This chain uses TRBV6-1 with TRBJ2-2; D not certain. Germline V gives CDR1 MNHNS, CDR2 SASEGT. V dropped 2 bases and J dropped 1 base, with 5 bases sitting between them. CDR3 length equals 14 residues. DNA for the CDR3: TGTGCCAGCAGTGAAAACGGGAACACCGGGGAGCTGTTTTTT. As protein: CASSENGNTGELFF.

The CDR3, as DNA: TGTGCCAGCAGCAGGGGAGGCGGACTAGCGGGAGGGCCCTTAGATACGCAGTATTTT. Translation: CASSRGGGLAGGPLDTQYF. This sequence joins TRBV7-6 and TRBJ2-3, with TRBD2 matching over 15 bases. Germline-derived CDR1 and CDR2 are SGHVS and FNYEAQ. The CDR3 spans 19 residues. V lost 5 bases to trimming and J lost 5 bases; unmatched junction nucleotides: 14.

The chain employs TRBV10-3 and TRBJ2-4; tentative D call: TRBD1 (6 bases). The CDR3 consists of 19 residues. Deletions cut 3 bases from V and 1 base from J, with 22 bases between. Germline values: CDR1 ENHRY, CDR2 SYGVKD. CDR3 protein: CAISEDRKHHYPAKNIQYF. In nucleotides, the CDR3 is TGTGCCATCAGTGAAGACAGGAAACACCACTATCCGGCCAAAAACATTCAGTACTTC.

The V gene is TRBV3-1 (or the pseudogene TRBV3-2), the J gene TRBJ2-1, with TRBD2 matching over 7 bases. Germline trimming cut 2 bases from V and 0 bases from J; bases unmatched to any gene: 1. Germline CDR1 LGHDT, CDR2 YNNKEL (reference sequence). The CDR3 spans 15 residues. The CDR3 loop reads CASSQWGGSYNEQFF. DNA of the CDR3: TGTGCCAGCAGCCAATGGGGGGGCTCCTACAATGAGCAGTTCTTC.

Only a few counts were recorded for this clone. The J gene is TRBJ2-2, the V gene TRBV30, with D possibly matching TRBD2 (6 bases). V shed 4 bases and J shed 5 bases, with 20 bases lying between them. The CDR3 covers 16 residues. Germline V gives CDR1 GTSNPN, CDR2 SVGIG (reference sequence). CDR3 region: CAWTNHRGIGTGELFF. CDR3 DNA sequence: TGTGCCTGGACCAATCATCGGGGGATTGGGACCGGGGAGCTGTTTTTT.